A selection of T cell receptor beta chains follows, all from one sample in a study of cytomegalovirus exposure and HLA in healthy donors. Generated by immunoSEQ multiplex PCR, the TCRdb table keeps only in-frame clones and is missing some. The sample consists of around 130,000 clones, roughly four fifths of them appearing once. The sample was PBMCs. Every receptor here comes from a woman between 45 and 65 years old in good health and CMV-seronegative. The conserved cysteine and the conserved F or W are not part of the CDR3 here. Fields, in order: J gene, D gene, V gene, CDR3 protein. A D gene is named only where the DNA matches it firmly.

j_gene: TRBJ1-4
d_gene: -
v_gene: TRBV1
CDR3aa: TSSQKPRTGLQGTNEKLF

j_gene: TRBJ2-6
d_gene: TRBD1
v_gene: TRBV19
CDR3aa: AGGNRGASSGANVLT

j_gene: TRBJ2-7
d_gene: TRBD1
v_gene: TRBV7-6
CDR3aa: ASSLSSGTGPYEQY

j_gene: TRBJ1-2
d_gene: -
v_gene: TRBV9
CDR3aa: ASSPSYRDDGYT

j_gene: TRBJ2-2
d_gene: -
v_gene: TRBV21-1
CDR3aa: ASFGMTVEAYRTGELF

j_gene: TRBJ1-2
d_gene: -
v_gene: TRBV28
CDR3aa: ASSFTVYGYT

j_gene: TRBJ1-2
d_gene: TRBD1
v_gene: TRBV5-1
CDR3aa: ASSHGPGTGEGYGYT

j_gene: TRBJ2-5
d_gene: -
v_gene: TRBV7-2
CDR3aa: ASSLRGAEGETQY

j_gene: TRBJ1-3
d_gene: TRBD1
v_gene: TRBV19
CDR3aa: ASSKRQGQGARGNTIY

j_gene: TRBJ2-2
d_gene: -
v_gene: TRBV28
CDR3aa: ASSYAQGLLTGELF

j_gene: TRBJ1-5
d_gene: -
v_gene: TRBV19
CDR3aa: ASRRGTSYDQPQH

j_gene: TRBJ2-2
d_gene: TRBD2
v_gene: TRBV4-3
CDR3aa: ASSQDRTSRGELF

j_gene: TRBJ2-3
d_gene: -
v_gene: TRBV27
CDR3aa: ASRKGTGVPPDTQY

j_gene: TRBJ2-2
d_gene: TRBD1
v_gene: TRBV5-1
CDR3aa: ASSPVGDRGAGELF

j_gene: TRBJ1-5
d_gene: TRBD1
v_gene: TRBV19
CDR3aa: ASRQTGGSQPQH

j_gene: TRBJ1-1
d_gene: -
v_gene: TRBV11-3
CDR3aa: ASSLALHSNTEAF

j_gene: TRBJ1-2
d_gene: TRBD1
v_gene: TRBV6-5
CDR3aa: ASSASSGGTYGYT

j_gene: TRBJ2-5
d_gene: -
v_gene: TRBV7-9
CDR3aa: ASSRKSGDVETQY

j_gene: TRBJ1-5
d_gene: -
v_gene: TRBV19
CDR3aa: ASSPTQTPSSNQPQH

j_gene: TRBJ2-5
d_gene: -
v_gene: TRBV5-1
CDR3aa: ASSLGHGGETQY

j_gene: TRBJ1-1
d_gene: TRBD1
v_gene: TRBV19
CDR3aa: ATMTGVRSEAF

j_gene: TRBJ2-4
d_gene: -
v_gene: TRBV19
CDR3aa: ASSIGREAGQY

j_gene: TRBJ2-1
d_gene: TRBD1
v_gene: TRBV7-2
CDR3aa: ASSLARTGDNEQF

j_gene: TRBJ2-5
d_gene: TRBD2
v_gene: TRBV29-1
CDR3aa: SVGLAGDETQY

j_gene: TRBJ1-1
d_gene: TRBD1
v_gene: TRBV27
CDR3aa: ASSIAGTGSWNTEAF

j_gene: TRBJ2-7
d_gene: -
v_gene: TRBV20-1
CDR3aa: SASHNYEQY

j_gene: TRBJ2-3
d_gene: -
v_gene: TRBV19
CDR3aa: ASSMKGGTGTQY

j_gene: TRBJ2-4
d_gene: TRBD2
v_gene: TRBV5-4
CDR3aa: ASSPGGELAKNIQY

j_gene: TRBJ2-2
d_gene: TRBD2
v_gene: TRBV5-1
CDR3aa: ASSQGLAGGPGELF

j_gene: TRBJ2-7
d_gene: TRBD2
v_gene: TRBV7-9
CDR3aa: SGTSGSYEQY

j_gene: TRBJ2-5
d_gene: -
v_gene: TRBV5-6
CDR3aa: ASSLVGGRSETQY

j_gene: TRBJ1-1
d_gene: -
v_gene: TRBV9
CDR3aa: ASSGRDTRDTEAF

j_gene: TRBJ1-3
d_gene: -
v_gene: TRBV9
CDR3aa: ASSTAVGNTIY

j_gene: TRBJ2-1
d_gene: TRBD2
v_gene: TRBV29-1
CDR3aa: SVVERDFSYNEQF

j_gene: TRBJ2-7
d_gene: TRBD1
v_gene: TRBV28
CDR3aa: ASSLVTGTGITYEQY

j_gene: TRBJ1-2
d_gene: TRBD1
v_gene: TRBV6-5
CDR3aa: ASSVTGGGYT

j_gene: TRBJ2-7
d_gene: TRBD2
v_gene: TRBV28
CDR3aa: ASSPGVLAWPYEQY

j_gene: TRBJ1-5
d_gene: TRBD1
v_gene: TRBV5-1
CDR3aa: ASSLVPSETGAGQPQH

j_gene: TRBJ2-1
d_gene: TRBD2
v_gene: TRBV11-3
CDR3aa: ASSLRLAGEPYNEQF

j_gene: TRBJ2-3
d_gene: -
v_gene: TRBV4-3
CDR3aa: ASSQASSGDSTDTQY

j_gene: TRBJ2-3
d_gene: -
v_gene: TRBV7-6
CDR3aa: ASSFGGSTDTQY

j_gene: TRBJ2-1
d_gene: TRBD2
v_gene: TRBV4-3
CDR3aa: ASSQGIAGPNEQF

j_gene: TRBJ2-7
d_gene: TRBD2
v_gene: TRBV7-2
CDR3aa: ASSTGTSGGGEQY

j_gene: TRBJ2-2
d_gene: -
v_gene: TRBV7-9
CDR3aa: ASSDREEFDTGELF

j_gene: TRBJ1-5
d_gene: -
v_gene: TRBV28
CDR3aa: ASIPGVYSNQPQH

j_gene: TRBJ2-1
d_gene: TRBD1
v_gene: TRBV7-7
CDR3aa: ASSLASRGQGRNEQF

j_gene: TRBJ1-1
d_gene: -
v_gene: TRBV29-1
CDR3aa: SVERDLNTEAF

j_gene: TRBJ2-4
d_gene: TRBD2
v_gene: TRBV27
CDR3aa: ASSPPDGRVENIQY

j_gene: TRBJ2-5
d_gene: TRBD2
v_gene: TRBV29-1
CDR3aa: SVERVAGGPEETQY

j_gene: TRBJ1-1
d_gene: -
v_gene: TRBV9
CDR3aa: ASSAGQNTEAF

j_gene: TRBJ2-2
d_gene: -
v_gene: TRBV29-1
CDR3aa: SVGLGSRELF

j_gene: TRBJ2-1
d_gene: -
v_gene: TRBV19
CDR3aa: ASSIRQYNEQF

j_gene: TRBJ2-7
d_gene: TRBD1
v_gene: TRBV28
CDR3aa: ASSSGTAEQY

j_gene: TRBJ1-5
d_gene: -
v_gene: TRBV7-2
CDR3aa: ASSSRGRGQPQN

j_gene: TRBJ1-2
d_gene: -
v_gene: TRBV7-9
CDR3aa: ASSPGIGNYGYT